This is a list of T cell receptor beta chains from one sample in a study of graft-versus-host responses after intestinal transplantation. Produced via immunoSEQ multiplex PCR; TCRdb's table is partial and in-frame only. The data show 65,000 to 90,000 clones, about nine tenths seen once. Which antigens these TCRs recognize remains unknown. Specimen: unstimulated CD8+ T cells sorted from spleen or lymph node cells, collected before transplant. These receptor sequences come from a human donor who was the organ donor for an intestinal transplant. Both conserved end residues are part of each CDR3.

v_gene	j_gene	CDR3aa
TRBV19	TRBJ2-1	CASSIGGTGAGDEQFF
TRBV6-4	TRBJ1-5	CASSPGGSNQPQHF
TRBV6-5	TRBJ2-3	CASSYLRGLGTDTQYF
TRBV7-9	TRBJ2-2	CASSSYNRGANTGELFF
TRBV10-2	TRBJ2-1	CASSVDTGHEQFF
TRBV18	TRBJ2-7	CASSPGAPYEQYF
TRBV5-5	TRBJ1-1	CASSWDSEVRSFF
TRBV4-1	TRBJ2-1	CASSQVAGGYNEQFF
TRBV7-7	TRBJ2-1	CASSLSAYNEQFF
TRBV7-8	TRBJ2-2	CASRSGGNTGELFF
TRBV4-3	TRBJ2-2	CASSQDYRVSGELFF
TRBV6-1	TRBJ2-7	CASSESGYEQYF
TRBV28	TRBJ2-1	CASSLGQREQFF
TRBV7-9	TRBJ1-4	CASSLGGSAANEKLFF
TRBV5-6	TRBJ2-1	CASSLQGNEQFF
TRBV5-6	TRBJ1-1	CASSLLRGNTEAFF
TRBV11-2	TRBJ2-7	CASSFRAGEYEQYF
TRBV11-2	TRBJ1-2	CASSLEQDYGYTF
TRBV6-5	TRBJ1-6	CASRPFDSDNSPLHF
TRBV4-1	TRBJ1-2	CASSPGQNYGYTF
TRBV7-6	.	CASSLEAGGKYEQYF
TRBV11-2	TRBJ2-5	CASSPSGTPETQYF